These 28 T cell receptor beta chains were sequenced from one sample in a study of T cell responses to AZD1222 COVID-19 vaccine (dated by TCRdb to the early 2020s). According to the study, the label for this sample's time point signals: baseline before first vaccination. Receptors were amplified or captured by the immunoSEQ multiplex PCR assay. Sourced from immuneACCESS, this table was stored by TCRdb with only in-frame sequences that have V and J called. A share of the clones is absent; for the studies checked, an unresolved V gene accounts for under half, and the remainder has no known explanation. For this sample the table gives over 100,000 clones, of which around 89% were detected only once. The ten largest make up over 3% of the sample. Source: peripheral blood, taken on day 0 of AZD1222 vaccination. The receptor set was obtained from an adult in good health.

This chain links TRBV5-1 with TRBJ1-1; no clear D. The CDR3 extends over 14 amino acids. The V and J ends lost 0 bases and 3 bases respectively, with 9 bases between them. From germline, CDR1 is SGHRS and CDR2 YFSETQ. CDR3 residues: CASSLDVSYTEAFF. In DNA form, the CDR3 reads TGCGCCAGCAGCTTGGATGTCAGTTACACTGAAGCTTTCTTT.

The chain joins TRBV27 to TRBJ1-1, with TRBD1 matching over 7 bases. The CDR3 has 13 residues. V gave up 7 bases and J gave up 1 base; unmatched junction bases: 3. Germline V CDR1 and CDR2: MNHEY, SMNVEV (reference sequence). In nucleotides, the CDR3 is TGTGCCAGCAATGACAGGGAGAACACTGAAGCTTTCTTT. It translates to CASNDRENTEAFF.

This clone came up once. The same CDR3 also results from other DNA sequences found in this sample. V is TRBV4-2 and J is TRBJ1-1, with TRBD1 matching 7 bases. The V gene end was trimmed by 4 bases and the J gene end by 1 base; junction bases not matched to a gene: 6. Germline V gives CDR1 LGHNA, CDR2 YNFKEQ. CDR3 size: 15 residues. Written as DNA, the CDR3 is TGTGCCAGCAGCCTCGAGGACAGGAGGAACACTGAAGCTTTCTTT. The encoded protein is CASSLEDRRNTEAFF.

This clone counts as medium-sized. V gene TRBV4-1 combines with J gene TRBJ2-7; perhaps TRBD1 as D (5 bases). Trimming pared 2 bases from V and 3 bases from J, leaving 20 bases between. This CDR3 has 17 residues. Per germline, CDR1 MGHRA and CDR2 YSYEKL. The CDR3 nucleotides are TGCGCCAGCAGCCAATCTGCGAGTGGGGCTACAGACTACGAGCAGTACTTC. It translates to CASSQSASGATDYEQYF.

This chain links TRBV24-1 with TRBJ2-3; D is uncertain. The CDR3 spans 13 residues. Germline CDR1 is KGHDR and CDR2 is SFDVKD. The ends were cut back, 5 bases at V and 4 bases at J, with 9 bases in the middle. The CDR3 coding sequence is TGTGCCACCAGTGTGGCAGGTTCAGATACGCAGTATTTT. Translation gives CATSVAGSDTQYF.

This clone was picked up a small number of times. The chain is built from TRBV19 and TRBJ2-7; TRBD1 matches at 9 bases. Germline assignment: CDR1 LNHDA and CDR2 SQIVND (reference sequence). V was clipped by 5 bases and J by 2 bases; unmatched bases: 7. The CDR3 length is 15 residues. Here the CDR3 DNA reads TGTGCCAGTAGTGTCTCCGGGACAGGGACCTACGAGCAGTACTTC. Amino acid sequence: CASSVSGTGTYEQYF.

This chain links TRBV10-3 with TRBJ1-5, with D hard to call. CDR3 length: 12 residues. From germline, CDR1 is ENHRY and CDR2 SYGVKD. The V gene lost 0 bases and the J gene lost 10 bases, with 7 bases spanning the gap. CDR3 coding DNA: TGTGCCATCAGTGAGTCTGGGGTACCCCAGCATTTT. Its translation is CAISESGVPQHF.

In its sample, this clone was seen once. The chain couples TRBV27 to TRBJ2-1; 9 bases align to TRBD2. Germline CDR1 and CDR2: MNHEY and SMNVEV (reference sequence). The CDR3 loop spans 14 amino acids. The J segment lost 4 bases and the V segment lost 8 bases, leaving 6 bases of the junction unmatched. CDR3 bases: TGTGCCAGCGGGTCTAGCGGGGCGTACAATGAGCAGTTCTTC. It is translated as CASGSSGAYNEQFF.

The DNA for the CDR3 is TGTGCCAGCTCACCACCGGTCGGGACATACTCCTACGAGCAGTACTTC. As protein: CASSPPVGTYSYEQYF. This chain links TRBV18 with TRBJ2-7; possible D gene TRBD1, 6 bases. Germline V gene data show CDR1 as KGHSH and CDR2 as LQKENI. Trimming stripped 0 bases from V and 0 bases from J, with 12 bases between. The CDR3 sequence is 16 residues long.

The chain employs TRBV19 and TRBJ2-2, with a tentative D call TRBD1 (6 bases). Germline loops: CDR1 LNHDA, CDR2 SQIVND (reference sequence). Trimming removed 6 bases at V and 6 bases at J, with 23 bases between. The CDR3 contains 17 residues. The CDR3 region has the DNA TGTGCCAGTAGCCTAGGGGGTTCCGGCATCTCGGCCGGGGAGCTGTTTTTT. Residues: CASSLGGSGISAGELFF.

V usage is TRBV6-2 or TRBV6-3 and J usage is TRBJ1-2; perhaps TRBD1 as D (6 bases). V was cut by 2 bases and J by 6 bases, with 13 bases left in between. The CDR3 runs to 14 residues. CDR1 and CDR2 (germline): MNHEY, SVGEGT. CDR3 in amino acids: CASSYLGRGNGYTF. The CDR3, as DNA: TGTGCCAGCAGTTACCTAGGCAGGGGTAATGGCTACACCTTC.

The chain links TRBV9 to TRBJ1-2, with D perhaps matching TRBD1 (5 bases). CDR1 is SGDLS, CDR2 YYNGEE, per germline. V was clipped by 0 bases and J by 4 bases, with 10 bases between them. The CDR3 contains 14 residues. This CDR3 is CASSVDYRSYGYTF. Here the CDR3 DNA reads TGTGCCAGCAGCGTAGACTACAGGTCCTATGGCTACACCTTC.

The gene calls are TRBV5-6 and TRBJ2-7; D gene ambiguous. CDR1 and CDR2 from the germline V gene are SGHDT and YYEEEE. The V end was cut by 0 bases, the J end by 0 bases, with 7 bases between. The CDR3 contains 14 residues. The CDR3 region has the DNA TGTGCCAGCAGCTTGGGGGATAGCTCCTACGAGCAGTACTTC. This gives the protein CASSLGDSSYEQYF.

The chain carries TRBV4-2 and TRBJ2-1; TRBD1 aligns across 9 bases. Germline values: CDR1 LGHNA, CDR2 YNFKEQ. This CDR3 region has 15 residues. V trimming: 4 bases; J trimming: 5 bases; junction bases outside the gene matches: 6. CDR3 region: CASSRPGQGNNEQFF. The CDR3 DNA reads as TGTGCCAGCAGCCGACCGGGACAGGGAAACAATGAGCAGTTCTTC.

In this sample, this clone turned up once. The chain uses TRBV10-3 and TRBJ2-1; 8 positions match TRBD1. J was trimmed by 8 bases and V by 8 bases; bases with no gene match: 2. Germline V gene sequence: CDR1 ENHRY, CDR2 SYGVKD. The CDR3 runs to 11 residues. CDR3 DNA sequence: TGTGCCATCGGACAGGGAGATGAGCAGTTCTTC. Its protein product is CAIGQGDEQFF.

The J gene is TRBJ1-1, the V gene TRBV27; D unresolved. In germline, CDR1 is MNHEY, CDR2 SMNVEV (reference sequence). Trimming stripped 0 bases from V and 3 bases from J, with 11 bases between. This CDR3 is 15 amino acids long. The CDR3 protein is CASSLSGAYDTEAFF. The CDR3 DNA reads as TGTGCCAGCAGTTTATCGGGTGCTTATGACACTGAAGCTTTCTTT.

V usage is TRBV4-3 and J usage is TRBJ1-1; D is uncertain. The CDR3 has 13 amino acids. Germline values: CDR1 LGHNA, CDR2 YSLEER. Trimming cost V 5 bases and J 0 bases, with 7 bases left between them. CDR3 in DNA: TGCGCCAGCAGCAGGGCCATGAACACTGAAGCTTTCTTT. Protein product: CASSRAMNTEAFF.

This chain uses TRBV5-4 with TRBJ2-2, with D perhaps matching TRBD1 (6 bases). This CDR3 has 15 residues. The germline V gene encodes CDR1 SGHNT and CDR2 YYREEE (reference sequence). Trimming took off 2 bases at V and 3 bases at J, with 11 bases between the two ends. The CDR3 sequence is CASSFGSGDTGELFF. Here the CDR3 DNA reads TGTGCCAGCAGCTTTGGGTCAGGGGACACCGGGGAGCTGTTTTTT.

A note on this clone: A read error is possible here, since a much larger clone lies one base away. The chain carries TRBV6-1 and TRBJ2-7; 7 bases align to TRBD2. The germline gives CDR1 MNHNS, CDR2 SASEGT. This CDR3 is built from 14 residues. J gave up 9 bases and V 3 bases, and 11 bases lay outside the gene matches. CDR3 coding DNA: TGTGCCAGCAGTGACCCGGGACTACCGAACGGGCAGTACTTC. Protein product: CASSDPGLPNGQYF.

The chain joins TRBV12-3 or TRBV12-4 to TRBJ1-3; D is unclear. Deletions cut 1 base from V and 4 bases from J, with 5 bases between. This CDR3 spans 13 amino acids. This CDR3 reads CASSLGLGNTIYF. The CDR3 nucleotides read TGTGCCAGCAGTTTAGGCCTGGGAAACACCATATATTTT.

Here the CDR3 DNA reads TGTGCCAGCAGCGCCCAAGGACAGGCGCCCACTGAAGCTTTCTTT. Translation: CASSAQGQAPTEAFF. The chain combines TRBV9 with TRBJ1-1; 7 positions agree with TRBD1. Looked up from germline, CDR1 is SGDLS and CDR2 is YYNGEE. This CDR3 has 15 residues. The V gene end was trimmed by 3 bases and the J gene end by 4 bases; junction bases not matched to a gene: 9.

For this clone: Mismatch with germline at one junction end may stem from a read error. The chain combines TRBV19 with TRBJ2-7, with 7 positions matching TRBD1. The CDR3 length is 13 residues. CDR1 is LNHDA and CDR2 is SQIVND in the germline V gene (reference sequence). The CDR3 nucleotides read TGTGCCAGTAGCATAGGCAGGGGGAGCGAGCAGTACTTC. It translates to CASSIGRGSEQYF.

J is TRBJ1-2 and V is TRBV7-3; D gene uncertain. Trimming left V 6 bases short and J 4 bases short, with 12 bases between. CDR3 length: 13 amino acids. Germline V gene lookup returns CDR1 SGHTA and CDR2 FQGTGA. The CDR3 here is CASSSDPGYGYTF. DNA for the CDR3: TGTGCCAGCAGTTCGGACCCGGGCTATGGCTACACCTTC. Drawing the rest from reference TRBV7-3 and TRBJ1-2, the complete variable domain is GAGVSQTPSNKVTEKGKYVELRCDPISGHTALYWYRQSLGQGPEFLIYFQGTGAADDSGLPNDRFFAVRPEGSVSTLKIQRTERGDSAVYLCASSSDPGYGYTFGSGTRLTVV.

The gene calls are TRBV19 and TRBJ1-1; D is unresolved. Germline V gene lookup returns CDR1 LNHDA and CDR2 SQIVND (reference sequence). The CDR3 is 14 residues long. V was clipped by 5 bases and J by 0 bases, with 10 bases between them. In nucleotides, the CDR3 is TGTGCCAGTAGTTCAGCAGGCCTGAACACTGAAGCTTTCTTT. Translating it yields CASSSAGLNTEAFF.

The rearrangement links TRBV18 to TRBJ2-6; 7 nucleotides agree with TRBD1. The V segment lost 3 bases and the J segment 3 bases; nucleotides outside the gene matches: 5. Germline assignment: CDR1 KGHSH and CDR2 LQKENI. The CDR3 runs 16 residues. CDR3 sequence: CASSPTTGDGANVLTF. As DNA, the CDR3 is TGTGCCAGCTCACCTACTACAGGGGATGGGGCCAACGTCCTGACTTTC.

This clone was observed a handful of times. The V call is TRBV5-6, the J call TRBJ2-4, with D tentatively TRBD1 (5 bases). Germline CDR1 reads SGHDT; CDR2 reads YYEEEE. Trimming shortened V by 6 bases and J by 7 bases, and 11 bases separated the two germline ends. There are 12 residues in the CDR3. DNA for the CDR3: TGTGCCAGCACCGTTGCAGGGAACATTCAGTACTTC. This encodes CASTVAGNIQYF.

The CDR3 spells CASSTYRGSGNTIYF. CDR3 coding DNA: TGTGCCAGCAGCACCTACAGGGGGTCTGGAAACACCATATATTTT. The gene calls are TRBV13 and TRBJ1-3; TRBD1 matches 8 bases. Germline V lookup: CDR1 PRHDT, CDR2 FYEKMQ (reference sequence). V lost 5 bases and J lost 1; bases outside the gene matches: 4. The CDR3 totals 15 residues. The full variable domain, completed using reference TRBV13 and TRBJ1-3, is AAGVIQSPRHLIKEKRETATLKCYPIPRHDTVYWYQQGPGQDPQFLISFYEKMQSDKGSIPDRFSAQQFSDYHSELNMSSLELGDSALYFCASSTYRGSGNTIYFGEGSWLTVV.

V is TRBV12-5 and J is TRBJ1-3, with a tentative D call TRBD1 (6 bases). CDR1 and CDR2 from the germline V gene are LGHNT and FRNRAP. The CDR3 sequence is 15 residues long. Trimming took off 7 bases at V and 0 bases at J, with 13 bases between the two ends. The CDR3 DNA follows: TGTGCTAGTGCCTGGACAGCCAGCTCTGGAAACACCATATATTTT. Translation: CASAWTASSGNTIYF.